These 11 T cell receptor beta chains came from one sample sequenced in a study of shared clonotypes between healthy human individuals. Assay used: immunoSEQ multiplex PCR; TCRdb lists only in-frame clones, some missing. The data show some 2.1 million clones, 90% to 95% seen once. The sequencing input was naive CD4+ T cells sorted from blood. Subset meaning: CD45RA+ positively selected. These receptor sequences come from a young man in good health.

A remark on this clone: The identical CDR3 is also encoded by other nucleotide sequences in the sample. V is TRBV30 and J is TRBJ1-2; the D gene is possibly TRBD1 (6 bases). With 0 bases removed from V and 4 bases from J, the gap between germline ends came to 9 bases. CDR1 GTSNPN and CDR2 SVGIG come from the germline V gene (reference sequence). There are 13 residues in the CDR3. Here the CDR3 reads CAWSVGGPYGYTF. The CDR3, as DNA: TGTGCCTGGAGTGTTGGGGGGCCCTATGGCTACACCTTC.

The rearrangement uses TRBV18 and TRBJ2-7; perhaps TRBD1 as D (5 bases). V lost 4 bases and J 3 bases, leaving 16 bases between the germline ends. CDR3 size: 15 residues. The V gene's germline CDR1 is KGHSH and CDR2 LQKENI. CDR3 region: CASSQQGKRGYEQYF. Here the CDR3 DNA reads TGTGCCAGCTCACAGCAGGGAAAAAGGGGCTACGAGCAGTACTTC.

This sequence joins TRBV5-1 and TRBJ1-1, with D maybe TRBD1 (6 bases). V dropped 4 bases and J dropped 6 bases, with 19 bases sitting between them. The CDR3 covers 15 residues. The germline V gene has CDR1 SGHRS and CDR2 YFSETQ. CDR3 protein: CASSPEGGLGAEAFF. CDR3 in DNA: TGCGCCAGCAGCCCCGAAGGGGGATTAGGCGCTGAAGCTTTCTTT.

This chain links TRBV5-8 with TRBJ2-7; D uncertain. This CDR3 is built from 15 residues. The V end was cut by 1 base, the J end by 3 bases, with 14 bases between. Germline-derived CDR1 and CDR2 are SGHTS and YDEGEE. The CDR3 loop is CASSLRTLRDYEQYF. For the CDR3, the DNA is TGTGCCAGCAGCTTGCGTACCCTAAGGGACTACGAGCAGTACTTC. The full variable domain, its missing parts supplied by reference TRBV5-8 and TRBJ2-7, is EAGVTQSPTHLIKTRGQQATLRCSPISGHTSVYWYQQALGLGLQFLLWYDEGEERNRGNFPPRFSGRQFPNYSSELNVNALELEDSALYLCASSLRTLRDYEQYFGPGTRLTVT.

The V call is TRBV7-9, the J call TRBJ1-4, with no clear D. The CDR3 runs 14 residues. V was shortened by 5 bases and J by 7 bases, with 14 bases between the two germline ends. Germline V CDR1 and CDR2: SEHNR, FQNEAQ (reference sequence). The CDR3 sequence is CASSKETLGEKLFF. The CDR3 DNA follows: TGTGCCAGCAGCAAGGAAACTCTTGGTGAAAAACTGTTTTTT.

The CDR3 nucleotides read TGTGCCAGCAGCCCGACGCTTTATTCAGAAAAACTGTTTTTT. Translating gives CASSPTLYSEKLFF. This chain uses TRBV7-9 with TRBJ1-4; unclear D gene. Germline V lookup: CDR1 SEHNR, CDR2 FQNEAQ (reference sequence). Trimming left V 5 bases short and J 8 bases short, with 15 bases between. This CDR3 has 14 residues.

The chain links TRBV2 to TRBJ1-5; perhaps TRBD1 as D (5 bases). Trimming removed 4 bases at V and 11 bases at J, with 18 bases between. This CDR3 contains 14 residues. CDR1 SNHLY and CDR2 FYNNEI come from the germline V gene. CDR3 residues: CASSVSGIAGTQHF. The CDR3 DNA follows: TGTGCCAGCAGTGTATCAGGGATTGCAGGGACCCAGCATTTT.

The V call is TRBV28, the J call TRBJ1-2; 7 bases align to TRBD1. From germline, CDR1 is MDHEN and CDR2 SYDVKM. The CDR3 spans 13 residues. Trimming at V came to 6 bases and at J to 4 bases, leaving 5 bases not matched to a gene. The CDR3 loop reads CASRVGQSYGYTF. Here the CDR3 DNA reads TGTGCCAGCAGGGTGGGACAGTCCTATGGCTACACCTTC.

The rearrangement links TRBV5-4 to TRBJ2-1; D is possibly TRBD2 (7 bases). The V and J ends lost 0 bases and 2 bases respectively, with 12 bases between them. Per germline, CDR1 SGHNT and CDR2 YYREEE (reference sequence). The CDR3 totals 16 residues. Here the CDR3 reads CASSLAPGGAYNEQFF. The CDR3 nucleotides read TGTGCCAGCAGCTTGGCTCCGGGGGGCGCCTACAATGAGCAGTTCTTC.

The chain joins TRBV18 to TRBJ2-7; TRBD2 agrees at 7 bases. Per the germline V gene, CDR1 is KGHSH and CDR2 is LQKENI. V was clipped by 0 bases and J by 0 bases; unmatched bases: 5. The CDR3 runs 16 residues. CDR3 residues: CASSPPNSGGSYEQYF. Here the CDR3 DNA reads TGTGCCAGCTCACCACCTAACTCGGGGGGCTCCTACGAGCAGTACTTC.

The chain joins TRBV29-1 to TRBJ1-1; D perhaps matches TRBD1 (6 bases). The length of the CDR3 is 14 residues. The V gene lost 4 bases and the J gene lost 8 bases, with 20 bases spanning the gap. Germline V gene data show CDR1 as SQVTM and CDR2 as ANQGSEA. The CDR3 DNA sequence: TGCAGCGTTGCCGTTACAGGGTATCGGGGGGAAGCTTTCTTT. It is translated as CSVAVTGYRGEAFF.